The 25 T cell receptor beta chains in this list originate from one sample, sequenced in a study of beta chain features in type 1 diabetes. These receptors lack a known antigen. Findings of the study overall: A moderate, significant TCRB CDR3 shortening appeared in type 1 diabetes across four CD4+ subsets.

Isolated RNA was reverse transcribed in full, so expressed TCRB transcripts were sequenced. Some clones are missing from TCRdb's copy, which holds only in-frame ones; the method was immunoSEQ multiplex PCR. The table has about 120,000 clones, roughly 17% seen once. The sequencing sample was made of central memory CD4+ T cells from blood. The receptors come from a man aged 25-45 years with type 1 diabetes.

There are a few counts of this clone. This may arise from a read error, as a much more abundant clone is one base away. The chain couples TRBV7-9 to TRBJ2-1, with 13 bases aligning to TRBD2. V gave up 1 base and J gave up 4 bases; unmatched junction bases: 1. Germline loops: CDR1 SEHNR, CDR2 FQNEAQ (reference sequence). The CDR3 has 16 residues. The CDR3 region has the DNA TGTGCCAGCAGCTTAGGACTAGCGGGGGGATACAATGAGCAGTTCTTC. Its translation: CASSLGLAGGYNEQFF.

This chain links TRBV15 with TRBJ2-1; 9 bases are shared with TRBD1. The V gene end was trimmed by 3 bases and the J gene end by 5 bases; junction bases not matched to a gene: 5. The CDR3 runs 15 residues. Germline V gene sequence: CDR1 LNHNV, CDR2 YYDKDF (reference sequence). The CDR3 nucleotides are TGTGCCACCAGCAGGGACAGGGGAAGCCACAATGAGCAGTTCTTC. Its protein is CATSRDRGSHNEQFF.

The rearrangement joins TRBV13 to TRBJ2-7; 10 nucleotides match TRBD2. Germline V lookup: CDR1 PRHDT, CDR2 FYEKMQ (reference sequence). With 4 bases clipped from V and 0 bases from J, the junction kept 6 bases outside the gene matches. The CDR3 is 16 residues long. DNA of the CDR3: TGTGCCAGCAGCTCGAAACTAGCGGGGAGCTCCTACGAGCAGTACTTC. It specifies CASSSKLAGSSYEQYF. Full variable domain (rest looked up from reference TRBV13 and TRBJ2-7): AAGVIQSPRHLIKEKRETATLKCYPIPRHDTVYWYQQGPGQDPQFLISFYEKMQSDKGSIPDRFSAQQFSDYHSELNMSSLELGDSALYFCASSSKLAGSSYEQYFGPGTRLTVT.

V gene TRBV6-6 combines with J gene TRBJ2-7, with TRBD1 matching over 7 bases. The CDR3 consists of 16 residues. The V gene end was trimmed by 0 bases and the J gene end by 0 bases; junction bases not matched to a gene: 5. In germline, CDR1 is MNHNY, CDR2 SVGAGI (reference sequence). CDR3 in amino acids: CASSYSGQPYSYEQYF. In DNA, the CDR3 is TGTGCCAGCAGTTACTCGGGACAGCCGTACTCCTACGAGCAGTACTTC.

The rearrangement joins TRBV6-1 to TRBJ2-7; D gene uncertain. Germline CDR1 and CDR2: MNHNS and SASEGT. V gave up 6 bases and J gave up 2 bases, with 11 bases separating them. The CDR3 runs 13 residues. CDR3 sequence reads: CASREPAAYEQYF. CDR3 nucleotide sequence: TGTGCCAGCAGGGAGCCGGCGGCCTACGAGCAGTACTTC.

This clone was seen more than once but under ten times. The CDR3, as DNA: TGTGCCAGGAGTGTCCAAGGACAGCTCTATGGCTACACCTTC. It translates to CARSVQGQLYGYTF. The V gene is TRBV19, the J gene TRBJ1-2; the D gene is possibly TRBD1 (6 bases). V shed 9 bases and J shed 4 bases, with 18 bases lying between them. This CDR3 is built from 14 residues. Looked up from germline, CDR1 is LNHDA and CDR2 is SQIVND (reference sequence).

The chain couples TRBV27 to TRBJ2-5; D uncertain. The CDR3 consists of 12 residues. Per germline, CDR1 MNHEY and CDR2 SMNVEV (reference sequence). Trimming pared 5 bases from V and 1 base from J, leaving 5 bases between. The CDR3 coding sequence is TGTGCCAGCAGTCGCTTCCAAGAGACCCAGTACTTC. Protein: CASSRFQETQYF.

The chain combines TRBV29-1 with TRBJ1-1, with 9 bases matching TRBD1. V lost 7 bases and J lost 5; bases outside the gene matches: 5. Germline CDR1 reads SQVTM; CDR2 reads ANQGSEA. The CDR3 spans 12 residues. CDR3 sequence reads: CSAGTGRTEAFF. For the CDR3, the DNA is TGCAGCGCTGGGACAGGGAGAACTGAAGCTTTCTTT.

This clone was counted a few times. The chain joins TRBV30 to TRBJ2-7; D gene ambiguous. Deletions cut 5 bases from V and 3 bases from J, with 14 bases between. The CDR3 length is 13 residues. Germline CDR1 and CDR2: GTSNPN and SVGIG (reference sequence). In DNA form, the CDR3 reads TGTGCCTGGGCGTTAGGCGCACTCTACGAGCAGTACTTC. Encoded protein: CAWALGALYEQYF.

This clone was counted a few times. The V call is TRBV7-2, the J call TRBJ2-3, with D perhaps matching TRBD1 (6 bases). This CDR3 has 17 residues. Trimming pared 4 bases from V and 0 bases from J, leaving 17 bases between. Per the germline V gene, CDR1 is SGHTA and CDR2 is FQGNSA. DNA of the CDR3: TGTGCCAGCAGCTCCGGAGACAGGTTCTATAGCACAGATACGCAGTATTTT. Translation gives CASSSGDRFYSTDTQYF.

The chain has TRBV29-1 and TRBJ1-2; D is possibly TRBD1 (6 bases). The germline gives CDR1 SQVTM, CDR2 ANQGSEA. The CDR3 loop spans 13 amino acids. Trimming took off 5 bases at V and 1 base at J, with 11 bases between the two ends. CDR3 sequence reads: CSVRQDRNYGYTF. For the CDR3, the DNA is TGCAGCGTTCGACAGGACCGTAACTATGGCTACACCTTC.

The chain employs TRBV4-3 and TRBJ2-7; possible D gene TRBD1, 6 bases. The germline V and J ends were trimmed by 0 bases and 7 bases, with 13 bases remaining between them. Germline CDR1 reads LGHNA; CDR2 reads YSLEER. CDR3 length equals 14 residues. CDR3 nucleotides: TGCGCCAGCAGCCAAGATTGGCAGGGGACGGAGCAGTACTTC. It codes for CASSQDWQGTEQYF.

The rearrangement joins TRBV7-3 to TRBJ2-3; D call uncertain. CDR1 and CDR2 (germline): SGHTA, FQGTGA. The CDR3 extends over 12 amino acids. V was cut by 5 bases and J by 2 bases, with 5 bases left in between. For the CDR3, the DNA is TGTGCCAGCAGCCAATACACAGATACGCAGTATTTT. This codes for CASSQYTDTQYF.

This clone was picked up a small number of times. The CDR3 DNA sequence: TGTGCCAGCAGCTCCCCAGGGGAGACCCAGTACTTC. It yields the protein CASSSPGETQYF. The chain links TRBV7-7 to TRBJ2-5, with a weak D call TRBD1 (5 bases). CDR1 is SSHAT, CDR2 FNYEAQ, per germline (reference sequence). The length of the CDR3 is 12 residues. Trimming took off 4 bases at V and 5 bases at J, with 8 bases between the two ends.

The chain joins TRBV6-6 to TRBJ1-2; D remains ambiguous. Trimming stripped 7 bases from V and 4 bases from J, with 10 bases between. The CDR3 contains 12 residues. Germline V gene sequence: CDR1 MNHNY, CDR2 SVGAGI (reference sequence). The CDR3 DNA reads TGTGCCAGCATGATAGCTACCTATGGCTACACCTTC. The encoded protein is CASMIATYGYTF.

In the case of this clone: The junction does not match germline at one end; this may be a read error. The chain carries TRBV7-8 and TRBJ2-5, with TRBD2 matching over 8 bases. Germline assignment: CDR1 SGHVS and CDR2 FQNEAQ. CDR3 length: 15 residues. The CDR3 loop reads CASSIATGGRETQYF. The CDR3 nucleotides are TGTGCCAGCAGCATAGCTACGGGGGGGCGGGAGACCCAGTACTTC.

A few counts support this clone. The chain combines TRBV29-1 with TRBJ1-2; the D gene is possibly TRBD1 (5 bases). This CDR3 is 15 amino acids long. Trimming stripped 6 bases from V and 2 bases from J, with 19 bases between. The V gene's germline CDR1 is SQVTM and CDR2 ANQGSEA. This CDR3 reads CSVQDTGNRNYGYTF. CDR3 bases: TGCAGCGTCCAAGATACAGGCAACCGAAACTATGGCTACACCTTC.

The V call is TRBV7-2, the J call TRBJ2-6; maybe TRBD1 (6 bases). Per the germline V gene, CDR1 is SGHTA and CDR2 is FQGNSA. V dropped 5 bases and J dropped 2 bases, with 10 bases sitting between them. The CDR3 is 15 residues long. CDR3 sequence (DNA): TGTGCCAGCAGCCCCGAGGGGGCTGGGGCCAACGTCCTGACTTTC. This gives the protein CASSPEGAGANVLTF.

This clone has just a few counts. The chain uses TRBV28 and TRBJ1-2; D is ambiguous. V was trimmed by 7 bases and J by 0 bases, leaving 15 bases between them. Germline loops: CDR1 MDHEN, CDR2 SYDVKM. This CDR3 spans 15 amino acids. CDR3 nucleotides: TGTGCCAGCAACAGTCCCCCCTTAGCTAACTATGGCTACACCTTC. Its protein product is CASNSPPLANYGYTF.

The sample holds a few counts of this clone. This rearrangement joins TRBV5-6 to TRBJ2-3, with a tentative D call TRBD2 (7 bases). CDR1 is SGHDT, CDR2 YYEEEE, per germline. The CDR3 totals 16 residues. The ends were cut back, 0 bases at V and 1 base at J, with 12 bases in the middle. The CDR3: CASSLAGRTGTDTQYF. Written as DNA, the CDR3 is TGTGCCAGCAGCTTGGCCGGGAGGACAGGCACAGATACGCAGTATTTT.

This sequence joins TRBV20-1 and TRBJ1-2; no clear D. V was clipped by 5 bases and J by 8 bases, with 9 bases between them. The germline gives CDR1 DFQATT, CDR2 SNEGSKA (reference sequence). The CDR3 covers 10 residues. DNA for the CDR3: TGCAGTGCTGAATCGGAAGGCTACACCTTC. Its translation: CSAESEGYTF.

This clone was seen many times. The chain employs TRBV18 and TRBJ2-1, with 12 nucleotides matching TRBD2. V shed 3 bases, J shed 4 bases, and the junction held 10 bases outside the gene matches. The CDR3 is 18 residues long. Germline assignment: CDR1 KGHSH and CDR2 LQKENI. Written as DNA, the CDR3 is TGTGCCAGCTCACCCCCATACGGACTAGCGGGGAGATACAATGAGCAGTTCTTC. Encoded protein: CASSPPYGLAGRYNEQFF. The full variable domain, with the rest looked up from reference TRBV18 and TRBJ2-1, is NAGVMQNPRHLVRRRGQEARLRCSPMKGHSHVYWYRQLPEEGLKFMVYLQKENIIDESGMPKERFSAEFPKEGPSILRIQQVVRGDSAAYFCASSPPYGLAGRYNEQFFGPGTRLTVL.

This clone was found a few times. The chain employs TRBV7-2 and TRBJ2-5; the D is unclear. The V gene lost 2 bases and the J gene lost 1 base, with 8 bases spanning the gap. Germline V CDR1 and CDR2: SGHTA, FQGNSA. The CDR3 spans 14 residues. The CDR3 sequence: CASSLLGIQETQYF. CDR3 coding DNA: TGTGCCAGCAGCTTACTTGGGATCCAAGAGACCCAGTACTTC.

CDR3 residues: CASSLAGNTYEQYF. The DNA for the CDR3 is TGTGCCAGCAGCTTAGCGGGGAACACCTACGAGCAGTACTTC. The J gene is TRBJ2-7, the V gene TRBV7-2, with D hard to call. Germline loops: CDR1 SGHTA, CDR2 FQGNSA. The CDR3 has 14 amino acids. Trimming pared 0 bases from V and 2 bases from J, leaving 8 bases between.

Only a few counts were recorded for this clone. The rearrangement joins TRBV5-6 to TRBJ2-5, with 7 bases matching TRBD1. Losses at the gene ends were 3 bases for V and 3 bases for J; bases not matched to a gene: 8. The CDR3 consists of 15 residues. Germline V gives CDR1 SGHDT, CDR2 YYEEEE. CDR3 in DNA: TGTGCCAGCAGCTCGTCGGGACAGTTGGAAGAGACCCAGTACTTC. Translation: CASSSSGQLEETQYF.